The following is a TCR beta chain sequence with its context. The source of the sample is a study of blood T cells in healthy people across ages. Researchers collected about 9.7 milliliters of peripheral blood from every single donor. A second PCR, run for about 7 to 11 cycles, used a sample-barcoded 5' primer plus a J-beta primer mix. Tagging of each cDNA molecule was performed by a template-switch adaptor with 12 random nucleotides. Each sample provided no less than 2.5 million CDR3-containing paired-end reads. TCRdb re-analysed the 5' RACE reads in MiXCR, keeping a single row per CDR3 protein. The sample includes 1.5 million to 2 million distinct CDR3 sequences, 28% of them seen just once. The CDR3 extends over 16 amino acids. Germline values: CDR1 SGHTA, CDR2 FQGTGA.

Sequenced material: blood. The chain couples TRBV7-3 to TRBJ2-4, with TRBD1 matching over 7 bases. The assigned J gene may be wrong: the sequence end matches TRBJ2-7 better. The TCR sequence derives from a woman aged 25 to 45 in good health. The CDR3 sequence: CASSLGPTGAAYEQYF. The CDR3 DNA reads as TGTGCCAGCAGCTTAGGACCAACAGGGGCGGCCTACGAGCAGTACTTC.